Below are 14 T cell receptor beta chains sequenced from a single sample in a study of blood T cell repertoires in COVID-19. Here immunoSEQ multiplex PCR was the method, and the copy in TCRdb shows in-frame clones only, minus some. Of a few hundred thousand clones in the sample, about 91% were seen once. Sequencing used PBMCs or T cells enriched from blood (not recorded which). The receptors shown here come from a middle-aged woman who had recovered from COVID-19.

The rearrangement uses TRBV12-3 or TRBV12-4 and TRBJ1-1; D is possibly TRBD1 (5 bases). CDR3 length equals 13 residues. With 3 bases removed from V and 7 bases from J, the gap between germline ends came to 12 bases. Here the CDR3 reads CASSFLGAGEAFF. CDR3 bases: TGTGCCAGCAGTTTCCTAGGGGCCGGTGAAGCTTTCTTT.

The rearrangement uses TRBV19 and TRBJ1-2; the match to TRBD1 covers 8 bases. J lost 8 bases, V lost 4 bases, and 9 bases had no gene match. Germline CDR1 is LNHDA and CDR2 is SQIVND (reference sequence). This CDR3 has 14 residues. This CDR3 reads CASSTQGARRGYTF. The CDR3 bases are TGTGCCAGTAGTACCCAGGGGGCGCGGCGGGGCTACACCTTC.

This clone was recorded only once. The rearrangement uses TRBV28 and TRBJ1-1; 9 bases match TRBD1. The CDR3 is 13 residues long. J was trimmed by 6 bases and V by 7 bases; bases with no gene match: 6. In germline, CDR1 is MDHEN, CDR2 SYDVKM. DNA for the CDR3: TGTGCCAGCATAGACAGGGGGAGCTCTGAAGCTTTCTTT. Amino acids: CASIDRGSSEAFF.

This chain connects TRBV9 to TRBJ1-2, with D tentatively TRBD1 (5 bases). CDR1 is SGDLS, CDR2 YYNGEE, per germline. The CDR3 spans 14 residues. The V and J ends lost 0 bases and 5 bases respectively, with 11 bases between them. The CDR3 spells CASSVVAGPYGYTF. CDR3 sequence (DNA): TGTGCCAGCAGCGTAGTGGCAGGGCCGTATGGCTACACCTTC. Variable domain in full (rest from reference TRBV9 and TRBJ1-2): DSGVTQTPKHLITATGQRVTLRCSPRSGDLSVYWYQQSLDQGLQFLIQYYNGEERAKGNILERFSAQQFPDLHSELNLSSLELGDSALYFCASSVVAGPYGYTFGSGTRLTVV.

The J gene is TRBJ2-7, the V gene TRBV5-4; 7 bases are a match to TRBD2. The CDR3 runs 14 residues. Germline V gene data show CDR1 as SGHNT and CDR2 as YYREEE (reference sequence). V lost 3 bases, J lost 2 bases, and 5 bases stayed unmatched. This CDR3 is CASSSTSRAYEQYF. Here the CDR3 DNA reads TGTGCCAGCAGCTCGACTAGCAGGGCCTACGAGCAGTACTTC.

The CDR3 protein is CASSYNRDSEQYF. The CDR3 coding sequence is TGTGCCAGCAGCTATAATAGGGACTCCGAGCAGTACTTC. The rearrangement joins TRBV11-2 to TRBJ2-7; a possible D gene is TRBD2 (6 bases). The CDR3 consists of 13 residues. V was clipped by 4 bases and J by 6 bases, with 13 bases between them. CDR1 and CDR2 from the germline V gene are SGHAT and FQNNGV.

The chain couples TRBV19 to TRBJ1-5; D might be TRBD1 (6 bases). Trimming pared 7 bases from V and 3 bases from J, leaving 22 bases between. CDR3 length: 17 residues. Germline lookup yields CDR1 LNHDA and CDR2 SQIVND (reference sequence). The CDR3 spells CASIARWGRGNNQPQHF. The CDR3 nucleotides read TGTGCCAGTATCGCAAGGTGGGGGCGCGGTAACAATCAGCCCCAGCATTTT.

This chain joins TRBV7-8 and TRBJ2-3, with D tentatively TRBD1 (7 bases). Germline CDR1 and CDR2: SGHVS and FQNEAQ. Trimming took off 3 bases at V and 4 bases at J, with 14 bases between the two ends. The length of the CDR3 is 15 residues. CDR3 sequence: CASSFGGTEADTQYF. In nucleotides, the CDR3 is TGTGCCAGCAGCTTCGGCGGGACAGAGGCAGATACGCAGTATTTT.

This chain uses TRBV29-1 with TRBJ1-1; D is unresolved. The germline V and J ends were trimmed by 5 bases and 1 base, with 14 bases remaining between them. From germline, CDR1 is SQVTM and CDR2 ANQGSEA. The CDR3 is 14 residues long. The CDR3 loop is CSVSTTWRNTEAFF. CDR3 nucleotide sequence: TGCAGCGTTTCTACAACATGGAGGAACACTGAAGCTTTCTTT.

CDR3 in amino acids: CASRKGGLEGGGELFF. The DNA of the CDR3 is TGTGCCAGCAGGAAGGGGGGACTAGAGGGCGGCGGGGAGCTGTTTTTT. The chain has TRBV28 and TRBJ2-2; the match to TRBD2 covers 8 bases. This CDR3 spans 16 amino acids. V trimming: 6 bases; J trimming: 7 bases; junction bases outside the gene matches: 13. Germline CDR1 MDHEN, CDR2 SYDVKM. The whole variable domain, filled in from reference TRBV28 and TRBJ2-2, reads DVKVTQSSRYLVKRTGEKVFLECVQDMDHENMFWYRQDPGLGLRLIYFSYDVKMKEKGDIPEGYSVSREKKERFSLILESASTNQTSMYLCASRKGGLEGGGELFFGEGSRLTVL.

The chain uses TRBV28 and TRBJ1-5; no firm D call. Germline loops: CDR1 MDHEN, CDR2 SYDVKM. The CDR3 contains 16 residues. V shed 7 bases and J shed 3 bases, with 19 bases lying between them. CDR3 region: CASKPSAANYNQPQHF. The CDR3 coding sequence is TGTGCCAGCAAACCCTCGGCAGCCAACTACAATCAGCCCCAGCATTTT.

The CDR3 sequence is CASSLFGREVNNEQFF. The CDR3 DNA is TGTGCCAGCAGCTTATTTGGGCGGGAGGTAAACAATGAGCAGTTCTTC. The chain combines TRBV7-3 with TRBJ2-1; the match to TRBD2 covers 8 bases. CDR1 SGHTA and CDR2 FQGTGA come from the germline V gene. With V trimmed by 2 bases and J by 5 bases, 8 bases remained unmatched. The CDR3 runs 16 residues.

The chain links TRBV9 to TRBJ2-7, with 14 bases fitting TRBD2. This CDR3 is built from 15 residues. Germline CDR1 is SGDLS and CDR2 is YYNGEE. V shed 0 bases and J 4 bases; nucleotides not matched to a gene: 0. CDR3 residues: CASSVGTSGRYEQYF. In nucleotides, the CDR3 is TGTGCCAGCAGCGTAGGGACTAGCGGGAGGTACGAGCAGTACTTC.

The chain couples TRBV24-1 to TRBJ1-1; the D gene is possibly TRBD1 (5 bases). V shed 2 bases and J shed 2 bases, with 11 bases lying between them. CDR3 size: 15 residues. Germline V gene sequence: CDR1 KGHDR, CDR2 SFDVKD. CDR3 bases: TGTGCCACCAGTGATTCGCGGGGGATAAACACTGAAGCTTTCTTT. It codes for CATSDSRGINTEAFF.